This paragraph reports one TCR beta chain. Its binding antigen is unknown. No base qualities exist here, and no much larger clone lies one base off it. This entry comes from a study of regulatory T cells in long-lasting Graves disease (dated by TCRdb to about 2021). For the study in its entirety: Persistent Graves' disease meant more than 5 years of antithyroid drug treatment with TSH receptor autoantibodies that stayed positive. The study was conducted in China and was registered as a clinical trial. Peripheral blood TCR sequencing and RNA sequencing compared persistent Graves' disease patients with newly diagnosed Graves' disease patients. A total of about 33 samples underwent TCR sequencing: about 13 from persistent and roughly 20 from newly diagnosed Graves' disease patients. On average, persistent Graves' disease patients in the clinical cohort had been on antithyroid drugs for eight to twelve years.

Libraries were constructed by multiplex PCR. The sample was run on an Illumina HiSeq 4000. TCR beta libraries were built with iRepertoire HTBI primers and Arm-PCR amplification of CDR3 regions. Gel purification was performed on PCR products prior to sequencing. The authors processed their data as follows. Gene usage analysis of CDR3 amino acid clonotypes relied on the approximately 68 TRBV and about 15 TRBJ segments identified across samples. Filtered high-quality paired reads were merged into contigs using COPE and FqMerger. BLAST was used to align contigs to IMGT TRBV, TRBD and TRBJ reference genes, and CDR3 was defined according to IMGT. Highly expanded clones were defined as clonotypes with a frequency above 0.1%. Repertoire diversity was measured by Shannon entropy, and V-J evenness by the Gini coefficient. A clonotype found in more than one individual was treated as public. TCRdb passed the public sequencing reads through fastp at Q25 and MiXCR, retaining productive beta sequences. Each entry is one CDR3 protein sequence, shown with its most common DNA and genes. The V and J calls come from TCRdb's annotation, not from the publication. A total of approximately 690,000 distinct CDR3 sequences appear in this sample, around 30% of them only once. The biggest ten clones account for roughly 46% of the sample.

Broader findings and caveats from the paper: More public clonotypes were shared among persistent patients (roughly 2,700) than among newly diagnosed patients (roughly 960). The authors acknowledged the small sample size as a limitation that may reduce accuracy. Compared with newly diagnosed patients, patients with persistent Graves' disease had lower TCR Shannon entropy and fewer highly expanded clones, which suggests clonal expansion. Sequencing and analysis were limited to the TCR beta chain. Persistent disease showed preferential use of TRBV28, TRBJ1-2 and TRBJ2-5, whereas newly diagnosed disease favored TRBV20-1 and TRBJ2-1. The study examined only peripheral blood because the primary lesion, thyroid tissue, could not be accessed.

Measured from the cysteine to the phenylalanine, the CDR3 is 12 residues long. Only the CDR3 part of the read is kept: 36 bases, read in frame from the first base. The germline V gene encodes CDR1 LNHDA and CDR2 SQIVND (reference sequence). The junction shows trimming of 10 bases on V and 1 base on J, plus 10 bases between the germline ends. The sample's time point label, decoded: persistent/refractory GD, antithyroid drugs over 5 years with positive TRAb. RNA was extracted from PBMCs in TRIzol for both TCR sequencing and RNA sequencing. The diagnosis of Graves' disease was made according to American Thyroid Association guidelines. Recruitment of patients was carried out at an endocrinology department in Xi'an, China. Each patient gave roughly 10 milliliters of peripheral blood, collected in an EDTA anticoagulant tube. Ficoll Paque Plus density gradient separation was used to isolate PBMCs, and no additional T cell sorting was done. An Agilent 2100 Bioanalyzer and agarose gel were used to assess RNA quality, and a NanoDrop 2000 was used to measure RNA concentration.

This sequence originates from a female donor with Graves disease. The sample in question was peripheral blood mononuclear cells (PBMCs), obtained when the disease was refractory, from a patient treated with antithyroid drugs. The sequence joins TRBV19 to TRBJ1-1, with an unclear D gene assignment. The encoded CDR3 is CATRPENTEAFF. The nucleotide sequence reads as follows: TGTGCCACAAGGCCTGAGAACACTGAAGCTTTCTTT. With all but the CDR3 taken from the reference TRBV19 and TRBJ1-1 genes, the full variable domain is: DGGITQSPKYLFRKEGQNVTLSCEQNLNHDAMYWYRQDPGQGLRLIYYSQIVNDFQKGDIAEGYSVSREKKESFPLTVTSAQKNPTAFYLCATRPENTEAFFGQGTRLTVV.